A single sample gave rise to the 26 T cell receptor beta chains below, sequenced in a study of OX40 agonist ivuxolimab in advanced cancers. The method was the immunoSEQ multiplex PCR assay. Imported from immuneACCESS, the table was reduced by TCRdb to in-frame sequences with V and J called. These copies leave out some clones; in studies compared against another copy, an unresolved V gene accounts for under half, and the cause of the remainder is not known. In all, the sample holds about 77,000 clones, and approximately 89% of those were seen once. Of the sample, 2% to 2.5% falls within the top ten clones. The specimen comprised CD4+ or CD8+ T cells sorted from blood, sampled in a trial of the OX40 agonist ivuxolimab. These receptors were taken from an adult with an advanced solid tumor such as melanoma, head and neck, liver or kidney cancer.

V and J are TRBV30 and TRBJ1-6; D is undetermined. The CDR3 extends over 13 amino acids. CDR1 GTSNPN and CDR2 SVGIG come from the germline V gene (reference sequence). The V end was cut by 3 bases, the J end by 4 bases, with 7 bases between. Written as DNA, the CDR3 is TGTGCCTGGAGGGACGTATATAATTCACCCCTCCACTTT. Its translation is CAWRDVYNSPLHF.

This clone came up once. DNA of the CDR3: TGCGCCAGCAAGGCGGGGGGCGGCTACAATGAGCAGTTCTTC. This codes for CASKAGGGYNEQFF. The V call is TRBV5-1, the J call TRBJ2-1; 8 bases fit TRBD2. Germline CDR1 is SGHRS and CDR2 is YFSETQ. The CDR3 is 14 amino acids. The V segment lost 6 bases and the J segment 3 bases; nucleotides outside the gene matches: 5.

The chain carries TRBV7-9 and TRBJ1-2, with 8 bases identical to TRBD1. The V segment lost 1 base and the J segment 4 bases; nucleotides outside the gene matches: 8. The CDR3 contains 16 residues. Germline V gene data show CDR1 as SEHNR and CDR2 as FQNEAQ (reference sequence). The CDR3 spells CASSLEGRTGSYGYTF. Written as DNA, the CDR3 is TGTGCCAGCAGCTTAGAAGGGAGGACAGGGAGCTATGGCTACACCTTC.

The chain couples TRBV2 to TRBJ1-1; D unclear. The CDR3 contains 14 residues. The ends were cut back, 4 bases at V and 2 bases at J, with 11 bases in the middle. From germline, CDR1 is SNHLY and CDR2 FYNNEI. This chain's CDR3 is CASSGALINTEAFF. CDR3 in DNA: TGTGCCAGCAGTGGCGCCCTAATAAACACTGAAGCTTTCTTT.

The V gene is TRBV6-1, the J gene TRBJ1-1; no firm D call. The CDR3 spans 11 residues. V was clipped by 5 bases and J by 7 bases, with 8 bases between them. Germline V gene lookup returns CDR1 MNHNS and CDR2 SASEGT. CDR3 amino acids: CASSYSVEAFF. The CDR3 DNA sequence: TGTGCCAGCAGTTACAGTGTTGAAGCTTTCTTT.

The gene calls are TRBV5-4 and TRBJ2-3; D is uncertain. Trimming took off 3 bases at V and 2 bases at J, with 4 bases between the two ends. This CDR3 has 12 residues. Germline lookup yields CDR1 SGHNT and CDR2 YYREEE (reference sequence). The DNA for the CDR3 is TGTGCCAGCAGCTCGAACACAGATACGCAGTATTTT. This sequence encodes CASSSNTDTQYF. Drawing the rest from reference TRBV5-4 and TRBJ2-3, the complete variable domain is ETGVTQSPTHLIKTRGQQVTLRCSSQSGHNTVSWYQQALGQGPQFIFQYYREEENGRGNFPPRFSGLQFPNYSSELNVNALELDDSALYLCASSSNTDTQYFGPGTRLTVL.

J is TRBJ1-3 and V is TRBV7-6; TRBD1 matches 7 bases. Germline lookup yields CDR1 SGHVS and CDR2 FNYEAQ. The CDR3 spans 14 residues. V dropped 5 bases and J dropped 6; count of bases not matched to a gene: 7. CDR3: CASSRAGTVNTIYF. Here the CDR3 DNA reads TGTGCCAGCAGCCGAGCCGGGACAGTAAACACCATATATTTT.

CDR3 nucleotides: TGTGCCAGCAGTTACGGGACGGCGAACACTGAAGCTTTCTTT. Translation: CASSYGTANTEAFF. This chain uses TRBV28 with TRBJ1-1; weak D call: TRBD1 (5 bases). The V and J ends lost 4 bases and 1 base respectively, with 10 bases between them. The CDR3 consists of 14 residues. The germline V gene has CDR1 MDHEN and CDR2 SYDVKM. Full variable domain (missing parts from reference TRBV28 and TRBJ1-1): DVKVTQSSRYLVKRTGEKVFLECVQDMDHENMFWYRQDPGLGLRLIYFSYDVKMKEKGDIPEGYSVSREKKERFSLILESASTNQTSMYLCASSYGTANTEAFFGQGTRLTVV.

The sample holds a few counts of this clone. V and J are TRBV9 and TRBJ2-1; weak D call: TRBD2 (5 bases). Germline-derived CDR1 and CDR2 are SGDLS and YYNGEE. CDR3 length: 16 residues. The V gene lost 0 bases and the J gene lost 6 bases, with 16 bases spanning the gap. CDR3 sequence (DNA): TGTGCCAGCAGCGTAGCCCCCAGCGGTTCCGGCAATGAGCAGTTCTTC. It specifies CASSVAPSGSGNEQFF.

The rearrangement joins TRBV14 to TRBJ2-1; 7 positions match TRBD2. The CDR3 runs to 13 residues. Germline V gene sequence: CDR1 SGHDN, CDR2 FVKESK. The V gene end was trimmed by 3 bases and the J gene end by 8 bases; junction bases not matched to a gene: 4. The chain's CDR3 is CASSHRLAHEQFF. The CDR3 DNA sequence: TGTGCCAGCAGCCACAGACTAGCCCATGAGCAGTTCTTC. The entire variable domain, with the rest obtained from reference TRBV14 and TRBJ2-1, is as follows: EAGVTQFPSHSVIEKGQTVTLRCDPISGHDNLYWYRRVMGKEIKFLLHFVKESKQDESGMPNNRFLAERTGGTYSTLKVQPAELEDSGVYFCASSHRLAHEQFFGPGTRLTVL.

To note about this clone: Germline is not matched at one junction end, which may reflect a read error. The J gene is TRBJ2-4, the V gene TRBV6-1; D remains unclear. This CDR3 spans 11 amino acids. CDR1 MNHNS and CDR2 SASEGT come from the germline V gene. CDR3: CASSSKNIQYF. CDR3 nucleotides: TGTGCCAGCAGTTCCAAGAACATTCAGTACTTC.

This sequence joins TRBV19 and TRBJ2-7, with D possibly matching TRBD1 (5 bases). Germline CDR1 LNHDA, CDR2 SQIVND (reference sequence). The length of the CDR3 is 12 residues. The V gene lost 8 bases and the J gene lost 3 bases, with 11 bases spanning the gap. The CDR3 DNA reads as TGTGCCAGTTCGCTAGGGGACTACGAGCAGTACTTC. Its protein is CASSLGDYEQYF.

Concerning this clone: Distinct nucleotide sequences in the sample also encode this CDR3. CDR3 loop: CASSLWDRSYEQYF. CDR3 sequence (DNA): TGTGCCAGCAGCTTGTGGGACAGATCCTACGAGCAGTACTTC. This chain connects TRBV5-5 to TRBJ2-7; 7 nucleotides match TRBD1. Germline loops: CDR1 SGHKS, CDR2 YYEKEE (reference sequence). The V gene end was trimmed by 1 base and the J gene end by 1 base; junction bases not matched to a gene: 2. The CDR3 runs 14 residues.

The chain recombines TRBV7-9 with TRBJ2-5, with a possible D match to TRBD1 (5 bases). Germline CDR1 is SEHNR and CDR2 is FQNEAQ (reference sequence). This CDR3 has 12 residues. Trimming removed 5 bases from V and 11 bases from J, with 15 bases in between. The CDR3 spells CASSPNSGMQYF. The CDR3, as DNA: TGTGCCAGCAGCCCCAATTCAGGGATGCAGTACTTC.

This clone was seen only a few times. The J gene is TRBJ1-4, the V gene TRBV4-3; tentative D call: TRBD1 (5 bases). The germline V gene encodes CDR1 LGHNA and CDR2 YSLEER. The CDR3 consists of 13 residues. V was trimmed by 8 bases and J by 5 bases, leaving 12 bases between them. CDR3 amino acids: CASGGDGNEKLFF. The CDR3 bases are TGCGCCAGCGGAGGGGACGGGAATGAAAAACTGTTTTTT.

This clone has only a few counts. The J gene is TRBJ2-3, the V gene TRBV5-1, with 10 bases matching TRBD2. V was pared by 0 bases and J by 5 bases, with 9 bases of the junction left unmatched. Germline V gene lookup returns CDR1 SGHRS and CDR2 YFSETQ. The CDR3 length is 17 residues. The DNA of the CDR3 is TGCGCCAGCAGCTTGGACCAAAGCGGGGGGGCCGGAGATACGCAGTATTTT. Translating gives CASSLDQSGGAGDTQYF.

This clone has more than one count but fewer than ten. The chain couples TRBV18 to TRBJ1-5; no firm D call. Per the germline V gene, CDR1 is KGHSH and CDR2 is LQKENI. The germline V and J ends were trimmed by 6 bases and 0 bases, with 6 bases remaining between them. The CDR3 runs 13 residues. The CDR3 DNA reads TGTGCCAGCTCCGGAAATAGCAATCAGCCCCAGCATTTT. Protein: CASSGNSNQPQHF.

The chain employs TRBV5-1 and TRBJ2-7, with no clear D. Trimming took off 3 bases at V and 2 bases at J, with 15 bases between the two ends. CDR1 is SGHRS and CDR2 is YFSETQ in the germline V gene. The CDR3 spans 15 residues. CDR3 in amino acids: CASSWARSAPYEQYF. CDR3 nucleotides: TGCGCCAGCAGCTGGGCGCGGAGTGCCCCCTACGAGCAGTACTTC.

The chain links TRBV7-9 to TRBJ2-3; a weak D match, TRBD2 (6 bases). The germline V gene encodes CDR1 SEHNR and CDR2 FQNEAQ (reference sequence). Trimming removed 3 bases at V and 1 base at J, with 11 bases between. This CDR3 comprises 15 residues. The CDR3 nucleotides are TGTGCCAGCAGCTTGCGGGGATCGGGCACAGATACGCAGTATTTT. Amino acids: CASSLRGSGTDTQYF.

This chain uses TRBV14 with TRBJ2-3; D gene uncertain. The CDR3 runs 15 residues. Deletions cut 3 bases from V and 5 bases from J, with 15 bases between. Germline CDR1 reads SGHDN; CDR2 reads FVKESK. Written as DNA, the CDR3 is TGTGCCAGCAGCCAGGCGTCTGGACGGATAGATACGCAGTATTTT. Amino acids: CASSQASGRIDTQYF.

The rearrangement links TRBV18 to TRBJ1-6; D is unclear. From germline, CDR1 is KGHSH and CDR2 LQKENI. The CDR3 has 16 residues. V gave up 5 bases and J gave up 0 bases, with 11 bases separating them. The CDR3, as DNA: TGTGCCAGCTCATCTTCAAAAGGCTCCTATAATTCACCCCTCCACTTT. Its translation is CASSSSKGSYNSPLHF.

The chain carries TRBV4-3 and TRBJ2-6; 8 bases match TRBD1. The junction had 7 bases not matched to a gene; V was cut back by 0 bases and J by 0 bases. Germline-derived CDR1 and CDR2 are LGHNA and YSLEER. The CDR3 is 19 residues long. This CDR3 is CASSQEPGTGYSGANVLTF. The CDR3 DNA reads TGCGCCAGCAGCCAAGAGCCCGGGACAGGCTACTCTGGGGCCAACGTCCTGACTTTC.

This chain joins TRBV5-1 and TRBJ2-2; D gene uncertain. Trimming removed 2 bases from V and 7 bases from J, with 18 bases in between. From germline, CDR1 is SGHRS and CDR2 YFSETQ. This CDR3 is 16 amino acids long. The CDR3 region has the DNA TGCGCCAGCAGCTTTTCGTCCACCCCCCTCCTCGGGGAGCTGTTTTTT. This gives the protein CASSFSSTPLLGELFF.

The chain has TRBV25-1 and TRBJ2-1, with 8 nucleotides matching TRBD2. The CDR3 is made up of 18 amino acids. Trimming cost V 6 bases and J 0 bases; bases outside gene matches: 13. CDR1 MGHDK and CDR2 SYGVNS come from the germline V gene. The DNA for the CDR3 is TGTGCCAGCAGGAGGACCATCGGGGGGGGAAGCTCCTACAATGAGCAGTTCTTC. It is translated as CASRRTIGGGSSYNEQFF.

This chain links TRBV6-5 with TRBJ1-2, with 7 bases identical to TRBD1. The length of the CDR3 is 14 residues. Unmatched junction bases numbered 9, after V lost 4 bases and J lost 7 bases. From germline, CDR1 is MNHEY and CDR2 SVGAGI. The CDR3 is CASSLTGLEGGYTF. CDR3 sequence (DNA): TGTGCCAGCAGTTTGACAGGGTTGGAGGGTGGCTACACCTTC.

The CDR3 sequence: CASSPLAGVYNEQFF. CDR3 coding DNA: TGTGCCAGCAGCCCCCTAGCGGGGGTGTACAATGAGCAGTTCTTC. The chain combines TRBV9 with TRBJ2-1, with 10 positions matching TRBD2. The trim removed 4 bases at V and 4 bases at J, leaving 5 bases unmatched. The CDR3 totals 15 residues. CDR1 is SGDLS and CDR2 is YYNGEE in the germline V gene.